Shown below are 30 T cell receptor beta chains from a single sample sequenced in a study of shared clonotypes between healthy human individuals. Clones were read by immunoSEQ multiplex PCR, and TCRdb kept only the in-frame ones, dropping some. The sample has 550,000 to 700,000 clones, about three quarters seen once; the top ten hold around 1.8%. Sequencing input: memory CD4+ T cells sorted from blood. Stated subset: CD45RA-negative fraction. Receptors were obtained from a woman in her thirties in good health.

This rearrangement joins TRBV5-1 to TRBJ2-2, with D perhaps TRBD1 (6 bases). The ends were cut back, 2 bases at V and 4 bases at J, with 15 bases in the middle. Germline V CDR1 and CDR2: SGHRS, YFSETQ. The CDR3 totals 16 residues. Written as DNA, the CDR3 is TGCGCCAGCAGCTTCAACCGGGACATAGGCACCGGGGAGCTGTTTTTT. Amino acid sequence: CASSFNRDIGTGELFF.

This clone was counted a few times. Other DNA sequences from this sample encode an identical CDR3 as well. The CDR3 spells CASSRGQNYGYTF. The CDR3, as DNA: TGTGCCAGCAGCCGAGGACAGAACTATGGCTACACCTTC. The rearrangement uses TRBV28 and TRBJ1-2; D is perhaps TRBD1 (6 bases). Germline CDR1 and CDR2: MDHEN and SYDVKM. This CDR3 region has 13 residues. Between the trimmed V and J ends, which lost 6 bases and 2 bases, there was a span of 10 bases.

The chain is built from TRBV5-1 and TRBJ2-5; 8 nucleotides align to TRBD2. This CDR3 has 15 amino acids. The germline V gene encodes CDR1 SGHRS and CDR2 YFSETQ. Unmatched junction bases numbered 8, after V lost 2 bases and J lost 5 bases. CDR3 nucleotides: TGCGCCAGCAGCTTAACAGCGGGAGTGGGGGAGACCCAGTACTTC. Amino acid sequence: CASSLTAGVGETQYF.

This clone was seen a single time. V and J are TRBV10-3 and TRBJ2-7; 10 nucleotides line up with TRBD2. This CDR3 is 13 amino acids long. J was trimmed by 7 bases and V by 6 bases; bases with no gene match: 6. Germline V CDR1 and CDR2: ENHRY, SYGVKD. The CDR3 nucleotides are TGTGCCATCAGCGCGCCTAGCGGGGGTGAGCAGTACTTC. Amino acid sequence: CAISAPSGGEQYF.

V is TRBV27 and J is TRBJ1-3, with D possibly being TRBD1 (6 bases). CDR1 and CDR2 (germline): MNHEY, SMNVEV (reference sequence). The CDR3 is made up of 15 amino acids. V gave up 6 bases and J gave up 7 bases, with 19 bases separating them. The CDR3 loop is CASSPGQRVANTIYF. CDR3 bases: TGTGCCAGCAGCCCCGGACAGAGGGTGGCGAACACCATATATTTT.

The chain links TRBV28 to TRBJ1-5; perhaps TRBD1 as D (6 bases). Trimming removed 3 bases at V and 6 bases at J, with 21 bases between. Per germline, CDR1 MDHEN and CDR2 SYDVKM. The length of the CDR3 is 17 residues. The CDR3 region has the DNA TGTGCCAGCAGTTTTGGGCAGTTCCCCTCAGGGGTTCAGCCCCAGCATTTT. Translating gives CASSFGQFPSGVQPQHF.

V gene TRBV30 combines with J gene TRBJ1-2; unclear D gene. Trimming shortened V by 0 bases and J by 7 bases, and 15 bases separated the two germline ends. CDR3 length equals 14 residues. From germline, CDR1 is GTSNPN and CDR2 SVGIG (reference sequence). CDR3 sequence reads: CAWSVGSRVSGYTF. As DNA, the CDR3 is TGTGCCTGGAGTGTTGGGTCGAGGGTTAGTGGCTACACCTTC. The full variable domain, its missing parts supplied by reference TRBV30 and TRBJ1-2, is SQTIHQWPATLVQPVGSPLSLECTVEGTSNPNLYWYRQAAGRGLQLLFYSVGIGQISSEVPQNLSASRPQDRQFILSSKKLLLSDSGFYLCAWSVGSRVSGYTFGSGTRLTVV.

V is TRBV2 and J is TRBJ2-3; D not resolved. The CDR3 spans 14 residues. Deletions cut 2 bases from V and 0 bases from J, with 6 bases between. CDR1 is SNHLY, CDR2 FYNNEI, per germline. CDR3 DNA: TGTGCCAGCAGTGAATGGGCTAGCACAGATACGCAGTATTTT. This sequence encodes CASSEWASTDTQYF.

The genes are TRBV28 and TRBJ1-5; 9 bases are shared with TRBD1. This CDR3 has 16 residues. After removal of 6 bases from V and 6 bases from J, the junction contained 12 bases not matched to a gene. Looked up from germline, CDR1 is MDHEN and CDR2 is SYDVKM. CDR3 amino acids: CASSSVWDRAGQPQHF. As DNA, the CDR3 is TGTGCCAGCAGCAGCGTGTGGGACAGGGCTGGTCAGCCCCAGCATTTT. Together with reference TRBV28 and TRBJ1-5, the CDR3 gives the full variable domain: DVKVTQSSRYLVKRTGEKVFLECVQDMDHENMFWYRQDPGLGLRLIYFSYDVKMKEKGDIPEGYSVSREKKERFSLILESASTNQTSMYLCASSSVWDRAGQPQHFGDGTRLSIL.

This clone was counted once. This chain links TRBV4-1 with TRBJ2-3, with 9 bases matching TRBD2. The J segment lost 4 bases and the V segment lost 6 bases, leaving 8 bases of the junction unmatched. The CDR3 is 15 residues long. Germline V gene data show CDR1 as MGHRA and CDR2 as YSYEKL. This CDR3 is CASRSLAGDPDTQYF. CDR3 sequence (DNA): TGCGCCAGCAGAAGTTTAGCGGGAGATCCAGATACGCAGTATTTT.

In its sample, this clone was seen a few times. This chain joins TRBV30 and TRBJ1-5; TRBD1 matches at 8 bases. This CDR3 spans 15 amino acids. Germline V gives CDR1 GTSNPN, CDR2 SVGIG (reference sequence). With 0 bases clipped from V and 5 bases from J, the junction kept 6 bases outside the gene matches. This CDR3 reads CAWSVGGQGYQPQHF. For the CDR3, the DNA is TGTGCCTGGAGTGTAGGAGGACAGGGATATCAGCCCCAGCATTTT.

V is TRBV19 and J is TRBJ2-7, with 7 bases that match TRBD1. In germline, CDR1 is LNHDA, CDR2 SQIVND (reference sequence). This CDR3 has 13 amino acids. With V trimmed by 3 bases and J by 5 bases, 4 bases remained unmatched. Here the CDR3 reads CASSMDRLNEQYF. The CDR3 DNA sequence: TGTGCCAGTAGTATGGACAGGCTCAACGAGCAGTACTTC.

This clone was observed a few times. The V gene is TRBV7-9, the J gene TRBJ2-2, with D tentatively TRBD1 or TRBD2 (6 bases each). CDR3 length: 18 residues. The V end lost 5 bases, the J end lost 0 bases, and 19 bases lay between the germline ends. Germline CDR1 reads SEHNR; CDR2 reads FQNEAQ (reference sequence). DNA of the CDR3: TGTGCCAGCAGCCCTCGGATTCGGGGGCTCGCGAACACCGGGGAGCTGTTTTTT. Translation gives CASSPRIRGLANTGELFF.

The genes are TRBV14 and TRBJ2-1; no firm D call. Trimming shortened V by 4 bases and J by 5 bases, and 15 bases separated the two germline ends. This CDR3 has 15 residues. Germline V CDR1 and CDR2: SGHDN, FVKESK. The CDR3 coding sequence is TGTGCCAGCAGCCCCCTCTTGGGGATAAACAATGAGCAGTTCTTC. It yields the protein CASSPLLGINNEQFF.

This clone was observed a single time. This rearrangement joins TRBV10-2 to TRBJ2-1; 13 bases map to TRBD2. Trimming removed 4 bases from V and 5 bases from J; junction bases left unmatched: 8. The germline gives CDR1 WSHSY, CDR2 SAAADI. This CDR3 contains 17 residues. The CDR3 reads CASSGPTGLAGNNEQFF. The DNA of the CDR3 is TGCGCCAGCAGTGGACCGACGGGACTAGCGGGGAACAATGAGCAGTTCTTC.

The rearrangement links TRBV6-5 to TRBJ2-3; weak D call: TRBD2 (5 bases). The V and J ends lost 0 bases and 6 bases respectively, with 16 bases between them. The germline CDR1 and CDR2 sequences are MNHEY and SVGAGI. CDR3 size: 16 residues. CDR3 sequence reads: CASSYSFVAGLDTQYF. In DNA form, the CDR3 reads TGTGCCAGCAGTTACTCGTTCGTGGCGGGCCTCGATACGCAGTATTTT.

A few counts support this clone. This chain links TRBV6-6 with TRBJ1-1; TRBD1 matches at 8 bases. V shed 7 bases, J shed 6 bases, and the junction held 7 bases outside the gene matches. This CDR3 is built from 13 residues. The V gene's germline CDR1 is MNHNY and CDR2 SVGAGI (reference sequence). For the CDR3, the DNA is TGTGCCAGCAACGACAGGGGTGCTGCTGAAGCTTTCTTT. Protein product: CASNDRGAAEAFF.

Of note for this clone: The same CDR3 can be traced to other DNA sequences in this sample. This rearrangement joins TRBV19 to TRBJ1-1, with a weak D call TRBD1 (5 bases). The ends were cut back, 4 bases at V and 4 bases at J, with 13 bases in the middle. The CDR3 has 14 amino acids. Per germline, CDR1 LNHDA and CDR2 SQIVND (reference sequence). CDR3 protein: CASSTGRGGTEAFF. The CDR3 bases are TGTGCCAGTAGTACCGGACGTGGGGGCACTGAAGCTTTCTTT.

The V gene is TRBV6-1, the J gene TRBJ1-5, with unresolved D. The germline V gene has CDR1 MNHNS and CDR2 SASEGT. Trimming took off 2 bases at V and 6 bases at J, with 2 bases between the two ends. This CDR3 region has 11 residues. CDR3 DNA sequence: TGTGCCAGCAGTGAACGTCAGCCCCAGCATTTT. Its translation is CASSERQPQHF.

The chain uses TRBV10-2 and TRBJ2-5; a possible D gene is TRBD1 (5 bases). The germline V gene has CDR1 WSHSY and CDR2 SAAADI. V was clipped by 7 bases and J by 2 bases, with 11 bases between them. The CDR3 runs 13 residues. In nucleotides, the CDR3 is TGCGCCAGCAAGGGGTCAGCTCAAGAGACCCAGTACTTC. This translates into CASKGSAQETQYF.

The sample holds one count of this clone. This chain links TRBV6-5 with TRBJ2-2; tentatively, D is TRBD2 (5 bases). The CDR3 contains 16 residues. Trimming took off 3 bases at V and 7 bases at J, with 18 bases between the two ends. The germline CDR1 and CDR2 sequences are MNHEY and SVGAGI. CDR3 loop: CASSYSTQPGIGELFF. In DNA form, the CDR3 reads TGTGCCAGCAGTTATTCAACCCAACCGGGAATCGGGGAGCTGTTTTTT.

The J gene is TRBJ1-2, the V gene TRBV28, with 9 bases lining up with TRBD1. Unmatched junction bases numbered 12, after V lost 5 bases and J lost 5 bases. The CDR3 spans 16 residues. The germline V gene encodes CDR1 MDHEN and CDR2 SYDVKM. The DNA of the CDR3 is TGTGCCAGCAGTGGGGTGATACAGGGGGCAAGTTATGGCTACACCTTC. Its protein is CASSGVIQGASYGYTF.

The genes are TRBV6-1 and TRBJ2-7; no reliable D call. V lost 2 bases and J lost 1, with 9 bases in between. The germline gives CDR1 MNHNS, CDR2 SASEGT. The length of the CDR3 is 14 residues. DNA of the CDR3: TGTGCCAGCAGTGAATTAATATCTTCCTACGAGCAGTACTTC. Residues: CASSELISSYEQYF.

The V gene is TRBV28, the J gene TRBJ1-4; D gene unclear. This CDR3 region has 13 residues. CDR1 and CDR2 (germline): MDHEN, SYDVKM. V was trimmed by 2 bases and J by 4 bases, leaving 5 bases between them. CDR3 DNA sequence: TGTGCCAGCAGTTTACCAGTTAATGAAAAACTGTTTTTT. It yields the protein CASSLPVNEKLFF.

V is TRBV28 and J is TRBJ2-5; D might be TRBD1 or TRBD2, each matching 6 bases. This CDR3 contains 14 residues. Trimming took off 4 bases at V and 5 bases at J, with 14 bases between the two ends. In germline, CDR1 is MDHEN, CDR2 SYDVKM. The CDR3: CASSYTGTPETQYF. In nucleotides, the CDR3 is TGTGCCAGCAGTTACACAGGGACTCCCGAGACCCAGTACTTC.

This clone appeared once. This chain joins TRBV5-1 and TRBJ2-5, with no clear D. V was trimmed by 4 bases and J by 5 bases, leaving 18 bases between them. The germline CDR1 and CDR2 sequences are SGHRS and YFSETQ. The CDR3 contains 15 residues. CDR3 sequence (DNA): TGCGCCAGCAGCCCGGACCTGACCTTAGGGGAGACCCAGTACTTC. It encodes CASSPDLTLGETQYF.

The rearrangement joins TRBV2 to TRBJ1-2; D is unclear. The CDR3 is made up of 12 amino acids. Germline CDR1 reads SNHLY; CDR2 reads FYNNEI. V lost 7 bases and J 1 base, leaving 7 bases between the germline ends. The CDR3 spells CASNQVNYGYTF. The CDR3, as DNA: TGTGCCAGCAACCAAGTTAACTATGGCTACACCTTC.

In DNA form, the CDR3 reads TGTGCCTGGGGAGATAGCGGGACCACAGATACGCAGTATTTT. Translating gives CAWGDSGTTDTQYF. The rearrangement links TRBV30 to TRBJ2-3; 8 nucleotides match TRBD2. Germline loops: CDR1 GTSNPN, CDR2 SVGIG (reference sequence). V was clipped by 5 bases and J by 2 bases; unmatched bases: 6. This CDR3 region has 14 residues.

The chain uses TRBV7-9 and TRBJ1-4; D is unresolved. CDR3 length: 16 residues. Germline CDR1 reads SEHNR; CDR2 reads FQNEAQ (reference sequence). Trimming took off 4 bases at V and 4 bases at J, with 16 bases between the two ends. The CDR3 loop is CASSSTLSGLNEKLFF. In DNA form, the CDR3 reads TGTGCCAGCAGCTCAACCCTGAGTGGGCTTAATGAAAAACTGTTTTTT. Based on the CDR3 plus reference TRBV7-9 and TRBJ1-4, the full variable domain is DTGVSQNPRHKITKRGQNVTFRCDPISEHNRLYWYRQTLGQGPEFLTYFQNEAQLEKSRLLSDRFSAERPKGSFSTLEIQRTEQGDSAMYLCASSSTLSGLNEKLFFGSGTQLSVL.

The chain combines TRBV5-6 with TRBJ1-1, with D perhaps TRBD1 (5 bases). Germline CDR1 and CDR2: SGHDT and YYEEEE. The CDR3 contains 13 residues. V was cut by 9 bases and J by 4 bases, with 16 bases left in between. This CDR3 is CATSDILGTEAFF. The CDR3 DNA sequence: TGTGCCACCTCGGACATTCTTGGCACTGAAGCTTTCTTT.